These T cell receptor beta chains were read from a single sample in a study of control samples from healthy donors and cancer patients. Some clones are missing from TCRdb's copy, which holds only in-frame ones; the method was immunoSEQ multiplex PCR. The sample includes some 120,000 clones, approximately 87% of them seen just once. Source material: blood. The source is a man aged 60-69 years in good health. The CDR3 runs from the conserved cysteine through the conserved F or W.

CDR3 protein: CASSFAYEQYF
V gene: TRBV28
J gene: TRBJ2-7

CDR3 protein: CASKLGTEHNQPQHF
V gene: TRBV28
J gene: TRBJ1-5

CDR3 protein: CASSLLEGSGNTIYF
V gene: TRBV7-2
J gene: TRBJ1-3

CDR3 protein: CASSIMGVPSNEQFF
V gene: TRBV5-1
J gene: TRBJ2-1

CDR3 protein: CASSRADEQYF
V gene: TRBV19
J gene: TRBJ2-7

CDR3 protein: CASSLGQGFNSPLHF
V gene: TRBV27
J gene: TRBJ1-6

CDR3 protein: CASSLYATQGSGNTIYF
V gene: TRBV7-9
J gene: TRBJ1-3

CDR3 protein: CASSLTNSGGRGYTF
V gene: TRBV13
J gene: TRBJ1-2

CDR3 protein: CASSQDPGVSDEQYF
V gene: TRBV4-1
J gene: TRBJ2-7

CDR3 protein: CASSPGGAGNIIYF
V gene: TRBV5-1
J gene: TRBJ1-3

CDR3 protein: CASSLTTGNTEAFF
V gene: TRBV7-8
J gene: TRBJ1-1

CDR3 protein: CASSFGTEAFF
V gene: TRBV27
J gene: TRBJ1-1

CDR3 protein: CASSLTGGVTYEQYF
V gene: TRBV28
J gene: TRBJ2-7

CDR3 protein: CASSVTGGGIDTQYF
V gene: TRBV10-1
J gene: TRBJ2-3

CDR3 protein: CASSSDRLAGNEQFF
V gene: TRBV7-2
J gene: TRBJ2-1

CDR3 protein: CASSQDPGQAYGYTF
V gene: TRBV4-1
J gene: TRBJ1-2

CDR3 protein: CAWSVGGRSTEAFF
V gene: TRBV30
J gene: TRBJ1-1